These 9 T cell receptor beta chains were all obtained from the same sample, sequenced in a study of T cell changes during pregnancy in multiple sclerosis. The repertoire was sequenced with immunoSEQ multiplex PCR; TCRdb's copy has only in-frame clones and lacks some. The repertoire holds 95,000 to 100,000 clones, with around 90% as singletons. Specimen: peripheral blood, collected after pregnancy. These receptors were obtained from a female donor in good health, enrolled as a control in a pregnancy study.

The rearrangement links TRBV5-1 to TRBJ2-3; TRBD2 might be the D (5 bases). Germline V gene lookup returns CDR1 SGHRS and CDR2 YFSETQ. With 3 bases removed from V and 6 bases from J, the gap between germline ends came to 20 bases. This CDR3 spans 16 amino acids. In DNA form, the CDR3 reads TGCGCCAGCAGCTGGCGCCAGCGGCCCTCCGGGGATACGCAGTATTTT. This codes for CASSWRQRPSGDTQYF. The entire variable domain, with the rest obtained from reference TRBV5-1 and TRBJ2-3, is as follows: KAGVTQTPRYLIKTRGQQVTLSCSPISGHRSVSWYQQTPGQGLQFLFEYFSETQRNKGNFPGRFSGRQFSNSRSEMNVSTLELGDSALYLCASSWRQRPSGDTQYFGPGTRLTVL.

The chain carries TRBV19 and TRBJ1-5; tentative D call: TRBD1 (6 bases). This CDR3 has 17 residues. The germline V gene encodes CDR1 LNHDA and CDR2 SQIVND (reference sequence). V lost 3 bases and J lost 1, with 16 bases in between. The DNA of the CDR3 is TGTGCCAGTAGTATGATACAGGGATTAGGGAGCAATCAGCCCCAGCATTTT. It encodes CASSMIQGLGSNQPQHF.

The chain links TRBV18 to TRBJ2-7, with 9 bases that match TRBD1. The CDR3 spans 14 residues. Germline V lookup: CDR1 KGHSH, CDR2 LQKENI. Losses at the gene ends were 6 bases for V and 7 bases for J; bases not matched to a gene: 10. CDR3 sequence: CASSADRGFGEQYF. The CDR3 bases are TGTGCCAGCTCGGCGGACAGGGGCTTTGGGGAGCAGTACTTC.

The rearrangement links TRBV7-9 to TRBJ2-5, with D perhaps matching TRBD1 (5 bases). Trimming removed 3 bases at V and 2 bases at J, with 7 bases between. The CDR3 contains 13 residues. Germline assignment: CDR1 SEHNR and CDR2 FQNEAQ (reference sequence). CDR3 DNA: TGTGCCAGCAGCTTGGACACACAAGAGACCCAGTACTTC. This encodes CASSLDTQETQYF.

The chain has TRBV4-1 and TRBJ2-1; 7 nucleotides line up with TRBD2. The J segment lost 8 bases and the V segment lost 4 bases, leaving 11 bases of the junction unmatched. CDR1 MGHRA and CDR2 YSYEKL come from the germline V gene. The CDR3 runs 15 residues. The CDR3 DNA is TGCGCCAGCAGCCGGACTAGGGCCCCCATTGATGAGCAGTTCTTC. This encodes CASSRTRAPIDEQFF.

The chain carries TRBV5-4 and TRBJ2-1; 11 bases match TRBD2. In germline, CDR1 is SGHNT, CDR2 YYREEE (reference sequence). V gave up 2 bases and J gave up 8 bases; unmatched junction bases: 6. The CDR3 is 15 amino acids. The CDR3, as DNA: TGTGCCAGCAGCTTACTAGCGGGGGCGAGGGATGAGCAGTTCTTC. Translating gives CASSLLAGARDEQFF.

The V and J genes are TRBV6-1 and TRBJ2-6; D is perhaps TRBD1 (7 bases). In germline, CDR1 is MNHNS, CDR2 SASEGT. The CDR3 has 20 residues. V was trimmed by 2 bases and J by 1 base, leaving 21 bases between them. CDR3 residues: CASSEWGDRGVFSGANVLTF. CDR3 DNA: TGTGCCAGCAGTGAATGGGGGGACAGAGGCGTTTTTTCTGGGGCCAACGTCCTGACTTTC.

J is TRBJ1-1 and V is TRBV6-1; a possible D gene is TRBD1 (5 bases). Germline assignment: CDR1 MNHNS and CDR2 SASEGT. Between the trimmed V and J ends, which lost 2 bases and 6 bases, there was a span of 16 bases. This CDR3 has 15 residues. The CDR3 protein is CASSELGPLRAEAFF. CDR3 nucleotide sequence: TGTGCCAGCAGTGAACTAGGGCCCCTCAGGGCTGAAGCTTTCTTT.

The chain employs TRBV29-1 and TRBJ2-1; 11 nucleotides line up with TRBD2. CDR1 SQVTM and CDR2 ANQGSEA come from the germline V gene. The CDR3 is made up of 14 amino acids. With V trimmed by 8 bases and J by 9 bases, 12 bases remained unmatched. The CDR3 coding sequence is TGCAGCATCGGTGTACTAGCGGGAGTTAGTGAGCAGTTCTTC. It is translated as CSIGVLAGVSEQFF.